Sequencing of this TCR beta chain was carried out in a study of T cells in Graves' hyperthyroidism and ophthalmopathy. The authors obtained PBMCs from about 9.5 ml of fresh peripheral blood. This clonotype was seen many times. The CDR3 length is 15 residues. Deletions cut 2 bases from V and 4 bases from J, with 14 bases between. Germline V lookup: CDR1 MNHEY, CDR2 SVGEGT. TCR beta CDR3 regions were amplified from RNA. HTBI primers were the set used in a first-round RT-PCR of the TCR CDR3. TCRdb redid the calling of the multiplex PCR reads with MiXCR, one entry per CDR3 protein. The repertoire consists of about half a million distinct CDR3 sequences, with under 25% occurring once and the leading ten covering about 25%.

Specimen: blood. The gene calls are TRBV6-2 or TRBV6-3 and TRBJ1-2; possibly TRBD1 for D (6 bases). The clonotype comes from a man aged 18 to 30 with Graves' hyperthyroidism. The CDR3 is CASSYRGHPSYGYTF. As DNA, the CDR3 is TGTGCCAGCAGTTACCGGGGACATCCAAGCTATGGCTACACCTTC.